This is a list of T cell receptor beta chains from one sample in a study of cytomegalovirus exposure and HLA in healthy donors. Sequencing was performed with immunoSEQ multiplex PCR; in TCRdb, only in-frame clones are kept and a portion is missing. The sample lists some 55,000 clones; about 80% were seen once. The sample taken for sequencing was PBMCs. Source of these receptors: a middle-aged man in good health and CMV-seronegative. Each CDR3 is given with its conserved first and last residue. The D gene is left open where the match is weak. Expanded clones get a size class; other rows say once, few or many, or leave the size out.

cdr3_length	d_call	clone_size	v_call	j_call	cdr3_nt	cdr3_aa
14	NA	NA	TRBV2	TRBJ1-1	TGTGCCAGCAGTCAAACAAGAGGGTACACTGAAGCTTTCTTT	CASSQTRGYTEAFF
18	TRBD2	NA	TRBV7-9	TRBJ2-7	TGTGCCAGCAGCTTGGGGCGTCTAGGCGGGGGGTCCTCCTACGAGCAGTACTTC	CASSLGRLGGGSSYEQYF
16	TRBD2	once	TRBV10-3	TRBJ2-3	TGTGCCATCAGTGAGTCGGGTAGCGGGGGCACAGATACGCAGTATTTT	CAISESGSGGTDTQYF
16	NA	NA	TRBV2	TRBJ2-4	TGTGCCAGCGTTTTACAGGAGCCAGTAGCCAAAAACATTCAGTACTTC	CASVLQEPVAKNIQYF
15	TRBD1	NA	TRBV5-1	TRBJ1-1	TGCGCCACCTCCCCAGGGGGCTTTTTGAACACTGAAGCTTTCTTT	CATSPGGFLNTEAFF
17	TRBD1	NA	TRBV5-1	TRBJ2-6	TGCGCCAGCACTTCGGGACAGGGGGCTTCTGGGGCCAACGTCCTGACTTTC	CASTSGQGASGANVLTF
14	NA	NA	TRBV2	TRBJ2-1	TGTGCCAGCAGTGAGTTGGGGGGGCCTGCTGAGCAGTTCTTC	CASSELGGPAEQFF
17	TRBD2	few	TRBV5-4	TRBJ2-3	TGTGCCAGCAGCCGCGGGGTAGCGGGGGGGTCTCCGAATACGCAGTATTTT	CASSRGVAGGSPNTQYF
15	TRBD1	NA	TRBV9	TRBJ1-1	TGTGCCAGCAGCCCAGGGGGACAGAGCGCCACTGAAGCTTTCTTT	CASSPGGQSATEAFF
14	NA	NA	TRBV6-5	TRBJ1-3	TGTGCCAGCAGTTCGACCAGGGGAGGAAACACCATATATTTT	CASSSTRGGNTIYF
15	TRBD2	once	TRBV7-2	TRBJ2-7	TGTGCCAGCAGCTTAGCGGACGGGAGGTCCTACGAGCAGTACTTC	CASSLADGRSYEQYF